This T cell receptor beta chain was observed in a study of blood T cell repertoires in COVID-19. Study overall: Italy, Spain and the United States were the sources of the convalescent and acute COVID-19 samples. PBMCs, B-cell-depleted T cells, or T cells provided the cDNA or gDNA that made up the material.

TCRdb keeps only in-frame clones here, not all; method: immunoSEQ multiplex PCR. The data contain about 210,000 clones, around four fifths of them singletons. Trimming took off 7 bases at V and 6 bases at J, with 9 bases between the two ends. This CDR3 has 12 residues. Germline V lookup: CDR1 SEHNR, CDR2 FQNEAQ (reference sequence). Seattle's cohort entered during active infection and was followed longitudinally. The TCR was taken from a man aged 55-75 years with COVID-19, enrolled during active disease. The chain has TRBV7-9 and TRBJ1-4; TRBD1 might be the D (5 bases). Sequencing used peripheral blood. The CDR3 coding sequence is TGTGCCAGCACTAGGGGCCATGAAAAACTGTTTTTT. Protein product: CASTRGHEKLFF.